This paragraph reports one TCR beta chain. No antigen is known for it. V was pared by 1 base and J by 8 bases, with 6 bases of the junction left unmatched. The CDR3 spans 15 residues. Germline V gives CDR1 SGHTA, CDR2 FQGNSA. TCRdb's table, derived via immunoSEQ multiplex PCR, lists solely in-frame clones and lacks some. The repertoire has approximately 34,000 clones, over 70% of them found once; the top ten carry roughly 1.5%. This sample is part of a study of monozygotic twins with cystic fibrosis. Study findings and constraints: The repertoire was suggested to be naive-dominated, clonality median about 0.0095.

The TCR originated in a girl under 10 years old with cystic fibrosis. The chain employs TRBV7-2 and TRBJ2-4; 9 bases match TRBD1. Sequencing was done on a sample of blood. The CDR3 coding sequence is TGTGCCAGCAGCTTAGATCGTAGGACAGGGGACATTCAGTACTTC. It specifies CASSLDRRTGDIQYF.